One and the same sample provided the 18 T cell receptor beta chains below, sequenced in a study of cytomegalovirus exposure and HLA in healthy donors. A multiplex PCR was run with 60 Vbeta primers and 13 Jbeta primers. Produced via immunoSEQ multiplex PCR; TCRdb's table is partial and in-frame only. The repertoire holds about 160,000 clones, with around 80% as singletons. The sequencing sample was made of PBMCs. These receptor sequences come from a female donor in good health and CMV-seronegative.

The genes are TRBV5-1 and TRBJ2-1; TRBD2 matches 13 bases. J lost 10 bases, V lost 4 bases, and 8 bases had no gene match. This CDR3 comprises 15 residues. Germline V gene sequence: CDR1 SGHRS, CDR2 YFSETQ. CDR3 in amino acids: CASSQGTSGNGEQFF. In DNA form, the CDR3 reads TGCGCCAGCAGCCAGGGGACTAGCGGGAACGGGGAGCAGTTCTTC.

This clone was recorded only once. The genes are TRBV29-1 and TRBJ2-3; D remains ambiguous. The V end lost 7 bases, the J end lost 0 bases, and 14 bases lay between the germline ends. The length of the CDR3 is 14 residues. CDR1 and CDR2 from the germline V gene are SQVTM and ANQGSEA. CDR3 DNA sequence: TGCAGCGCCGACCTCAGGTTAAGCACAGATACGCAGTATTTT. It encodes CSADLRLSTDTQYF.

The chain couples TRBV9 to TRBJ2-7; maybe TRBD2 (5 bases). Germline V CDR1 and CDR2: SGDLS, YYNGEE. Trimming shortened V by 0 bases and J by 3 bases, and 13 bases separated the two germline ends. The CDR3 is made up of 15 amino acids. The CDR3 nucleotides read TGTGCCAGCAGCGTAGAACCGGGGATGGGCTACGAGCAGTACTTC. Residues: CASSVEPGMGYEQYF.

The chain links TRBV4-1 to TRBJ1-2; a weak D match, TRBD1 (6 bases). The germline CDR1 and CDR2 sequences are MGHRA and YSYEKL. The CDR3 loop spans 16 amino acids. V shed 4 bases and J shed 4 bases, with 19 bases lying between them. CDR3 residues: CASSPNSGVTAYGYTF. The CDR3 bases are TGCGCCAGCAGCCCAAATTCAGGGGTCACCGCCTATGGCTACACCTTC.

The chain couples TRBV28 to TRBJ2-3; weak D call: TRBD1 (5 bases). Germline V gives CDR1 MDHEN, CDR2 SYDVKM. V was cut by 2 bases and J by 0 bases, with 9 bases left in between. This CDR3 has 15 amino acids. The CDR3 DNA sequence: TGTGCCAGCAGTTTAGGGCAGGGTAGCACAGATACGCAGTATTTT. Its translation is CASSLGQGSTDTQYF.

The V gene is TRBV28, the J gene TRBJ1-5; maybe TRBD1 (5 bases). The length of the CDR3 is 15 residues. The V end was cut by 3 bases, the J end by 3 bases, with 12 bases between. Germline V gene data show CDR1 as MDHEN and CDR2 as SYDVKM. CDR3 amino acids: CASSLTAPTNQPQHF. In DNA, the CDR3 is TGTGCCAGCAGTTTGACAGCCCCTACCAATCAGCCCCAGCATTTT.

CDR3 sequence (DNA): TGTGCCAGCAGTTTTACAGGGGGACAGCCCCAGCATTTT. This translates into CASSFTGGQPQHF. The chain employs TRBV28 and TRBJ1-5; TRBD1 agrees at 8 bases. J lost 7 bases, V lost 3 bases, and 2 bases had no gene match. Germline CDR1 reads MDHEN; CDR2 reads SYDVKM. The CDR3 contains 13 residues. Full variable domain (remainder filled in from reference TRBV28 and TRBJ1-5): DVKVTQSSRYLVKRTGEKVFLECVQDMDHENMFWYRQDPGLGLRLIYFSYDVKMKEKGDIPEGYSVSREKKERFSLILESASTNQTSMYLCASSFTGGQPQHFGDGTRLSIL.

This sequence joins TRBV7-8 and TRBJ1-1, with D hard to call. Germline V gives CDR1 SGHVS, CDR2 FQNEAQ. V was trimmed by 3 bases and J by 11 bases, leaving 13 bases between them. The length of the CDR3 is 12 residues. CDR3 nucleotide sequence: TGTGCCAGCAGCTTCTCCACGGGGAACGCTTTCTTT. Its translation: CASSFSTGNAFF.

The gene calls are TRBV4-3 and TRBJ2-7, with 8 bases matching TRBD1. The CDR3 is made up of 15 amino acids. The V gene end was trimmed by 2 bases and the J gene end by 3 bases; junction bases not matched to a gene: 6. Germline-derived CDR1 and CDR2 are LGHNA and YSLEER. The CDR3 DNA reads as TGCGCCAGCAGCCAATGGACAGGGTTCGGCTACGAGCAGTACTTC. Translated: CASSQWTGFGYEQYF.

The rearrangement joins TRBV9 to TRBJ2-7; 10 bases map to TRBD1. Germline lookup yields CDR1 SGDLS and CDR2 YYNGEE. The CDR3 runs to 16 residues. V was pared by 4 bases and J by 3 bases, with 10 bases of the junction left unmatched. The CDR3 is CASSPGTGTGVYEQYF. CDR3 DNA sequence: TGTGCCAGCAGCCCTGGGACCGGGACAGGGGTCTACGAGCAGTACTTC. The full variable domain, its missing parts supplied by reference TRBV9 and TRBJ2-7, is DSGVTQTPKHLITATGQRVTLRCSPRSGDLSVYWYQQSLDQGLQFLIQYYNGEERAKGNILERFSAQQFPDLHSELNLSSLELGDSALYFCASSPGTGTGVYEQYFGPGTRLTVT.

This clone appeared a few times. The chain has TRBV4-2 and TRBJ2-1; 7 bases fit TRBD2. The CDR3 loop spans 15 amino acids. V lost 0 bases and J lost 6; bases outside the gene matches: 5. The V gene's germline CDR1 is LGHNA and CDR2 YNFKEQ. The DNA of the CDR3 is TGTGCCAGCAGCCAAGATCGCACTAGCGCCAATGAGCAGTTCTTC. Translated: CASSQDRTSANEQFF.

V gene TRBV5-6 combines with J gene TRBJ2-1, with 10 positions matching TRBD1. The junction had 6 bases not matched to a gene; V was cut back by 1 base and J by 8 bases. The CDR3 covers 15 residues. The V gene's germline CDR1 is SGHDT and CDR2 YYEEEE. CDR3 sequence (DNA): TGTGCCAGCAGCTTGAGGACAGGGGGTTTCTATGAGCAGTTCTTC. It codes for CASSLRTGGFYEQFF.

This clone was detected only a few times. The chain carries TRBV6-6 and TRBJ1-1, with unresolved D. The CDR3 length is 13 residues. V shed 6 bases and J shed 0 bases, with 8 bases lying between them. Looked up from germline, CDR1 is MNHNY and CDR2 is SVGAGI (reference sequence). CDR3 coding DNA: TGTGCCAGCAGGCCTCACTTGAACACTGAAGCTTTCTTT. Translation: CASRPHLNTEAFF.

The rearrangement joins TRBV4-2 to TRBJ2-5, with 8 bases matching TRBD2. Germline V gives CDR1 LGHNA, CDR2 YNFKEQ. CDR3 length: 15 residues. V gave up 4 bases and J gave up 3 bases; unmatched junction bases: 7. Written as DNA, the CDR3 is TGTGCCAGCAGCCCCGGTAGTAGCGGGGAAGAGACCCAGTACTTC. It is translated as CASSPGSSGEETQYF.

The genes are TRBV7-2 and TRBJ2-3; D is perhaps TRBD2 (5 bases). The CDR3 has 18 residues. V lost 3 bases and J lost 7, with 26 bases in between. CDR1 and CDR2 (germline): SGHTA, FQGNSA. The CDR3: CASSFRASDKGGTYTQYF. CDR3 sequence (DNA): TGTGCCAGCAGCTTTAGGGCCAGCGACAAAGGAGGCACTTATACGCAGTATTTT.

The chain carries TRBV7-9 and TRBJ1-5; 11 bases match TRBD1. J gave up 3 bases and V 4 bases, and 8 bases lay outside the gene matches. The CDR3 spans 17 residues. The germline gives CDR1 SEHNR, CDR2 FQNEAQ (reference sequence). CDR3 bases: TGTGCCAGCAGCTCCTCCGGGACAGGGGGAACCAATCAGCCCCAGCATTTT. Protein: CASSSSGTGGTNQPQHF. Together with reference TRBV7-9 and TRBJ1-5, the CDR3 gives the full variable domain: DTGVSQNPRHKITKRGQNVTFRCDPISEHNRLYWYRQTLGQGPEFLTYFQNEAQLEKSRLLSDRFSAERPKGSFSTLEIQRTEQGDSAMYLCASSSSGTGGTNQPQHFGDGTRLSIL.

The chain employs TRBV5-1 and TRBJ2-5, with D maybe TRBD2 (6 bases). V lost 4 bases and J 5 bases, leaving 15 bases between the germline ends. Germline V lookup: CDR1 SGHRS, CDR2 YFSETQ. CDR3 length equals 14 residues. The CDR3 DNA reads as TGCGCCAGCAGCGTAACCACCCGGGGGGAGACCCAGTACTTC. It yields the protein CASSVTTRGETQYF.

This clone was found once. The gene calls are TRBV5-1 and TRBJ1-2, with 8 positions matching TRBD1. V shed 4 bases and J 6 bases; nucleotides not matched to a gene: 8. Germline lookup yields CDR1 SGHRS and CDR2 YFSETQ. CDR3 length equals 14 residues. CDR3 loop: CASSGTATGDGYTF. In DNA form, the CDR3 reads TGCGCCAGCAGCGGGACAGCGACAGGGGATGGCTACACCTTC. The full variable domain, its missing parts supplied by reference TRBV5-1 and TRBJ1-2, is KAGVTQTPRYLIKTRGQQVTLSCSPISGHRSVSWYQQTPGQGLQFLFEYFSETQRNKGNFPGRFSGRQFSNSRSEMNVSTLELGDSALYLCASSGTATGDGYTFGSGTRLTVV.